This is a list of T cell receptor beta chains from one sample in a study of OX40 agonist ivuxolimab in advanced cancers. Measured with immunoSEQ multiplex PCR; TCRdb has only the in-frame clones, and not every one. The table shows just over 50,000 clones, with roughly 90% occurring only once. Sequenced here: CD4+ or CD8+ T cells sorted from blood, sampled in a trial of the OX40 agonist ivuxolimab. These receptors all come from an adult with an advanced solid tumor such as melanoma, head and neck, liver or kidney cancer. Both conserved end residues are trimmed from each CDR3. Fields, in order: J gene, clone size, V gene, CDR3 protein. Size values are once, few and many counts, or a class for expanded clones, and some rows have none.

>TRBJ2-7|.|TRBV11-2
ASSSGGFEQY
>TRBJ2-3|once|TRBV19
ASSLMVFGTQY
>TRBJ2-7|.|TRBV6-5
ASRPGGYEQY
>TRBJ2-7|.|TRBV28
AIRRDRRAEQY
>TRBJ2-5|.|TRBV15
ATSRRVETQY
>TRBJ2-3|.|TRBV11-2
ASGQPGLANTDTQY
>TRBJ2-5|.|TRBV15
ATSGQAGTAGEAAQY
>TRBJ1-5|.|TRBV30
AWSVGVVQPQH
>TRBJ2-7|.|TRBV27
ASSLSPSGGWEQY
>TRBJ2-4|.|TRBV30
AWKVGGGGNIQY
>TRBJ1-6|.|TRBV9
ASSSRGDRLSSYNSPLH
>TRBJ2-1|once|TRBV7-9
ASSELVPSYNEQF
>TRBJ2-4|.|TRBV30
AWSVPQGANIQY
>TRBJ2-6|.|TRBV5-1
ASSLGSSGANVLT
>TRBJ2-2|few|TRBV7-7
ASRAGGRTGELF
>TRBJ1-5|.|TRBV19
ASSTYDRVGNQPQH
>TRBJ1-5|.|TRBV29-1
SVEVENQPQH
>TRBJ1-3|.|TRBV19
ASSIDIGRLHGNTIY
>TRBJ1-6|.|TRBV30
AWSVDPYNSPLH
>TRBJ1-1|.|TRBV29-1
SVEAGGLNTEAF
>TRBJ2-3|.|TRBV19
ASSPAGKATDTQY
>TRBJ1-1|.|TRBV27
ASSFLGADTEAF
>TRBJ1-1|.|TRBV5-8
ASIRGGNLGTEAF
>TRBJ1-4|.|TRBV7-6
ASSLGQGDEKLF
>TRBJ2-5|.|TRBV4-1
ASSQDLFWQQETQY
>TRBJ2-5|once|TRBV28
ASSFWDRVQETQY